These 19 T cell receptor beta chains were sequenced from one sample in a study of CD8+ T cells in alopecia areata. Scientists pooled cutaneous lymph node cells and sorted them on CD4, CD8alpha, NKG2D, NKG2ACE and other markers. After isolation, RNA underwent reverse transcription to generate cDNA as the sequencing template. Here immunoSEQ multiplex PCR was the method, and the copy in TCRdb shows in-frame clones only, minus some. This sample comprises roughly 260,000 clones, none seen once only. The source material was CD4+ T cells sorted from a lymph node. The receptors shown here come from a C3H/HeJ mouse with alopecia areata. As its MHC haplotype, the strain has H2-k.

As to this clone: Gene and germline names: mouse. The read terminates 4 residues ahead of where the CDR3 ends, so the germline J gene completes it. The gene calls are TRBV14 and TRBJ2-5; D possibly corresponds to TRBD2 (6 bases). This CDR3 is 15 amino acids long. Germline V gene lookup returns CDR1 SGHDT and CDR2 FRDEAV. The chain's CDR3 is CASSLISGGGDTQYF. The sequenced CDR3 bases are TGTGCCAGCAGTTTGATCTCGGGCGGGGGGGAC.

Note on this clone: Each gene name is a mouse one. The read ends 4 residues early relative to the CDR3; the germline J gene fills the gap. The chain is built from TRBV13-1 and TRBJ1-2; perhaps TRBD1 as D (5 bases). Germline CDR1 NSHNY, CDR2 SYGAGN. This CDR3 contains 12 residues. CDR3 residues: CASSDVGGDYTF. The DNA read from the CDR3 is TGTGCCAGCAGTGATGTTGGGGGC.

This clone was observed many times. The genes are named according to mouse. The observed sequence ends 4 residues before the CDR3 terminus, with the missing tail filled in from the germline J gene. V is TRBV13-1 and J is TRBJ1-2; D call uncertain. The germline CDR1 and CDR2 sequences are NSHNY and SYGAGN. The CDR3 has 13 residues. V dropped 0 bases and J dropped 3 bases, with 6 bases sitting between them. CDR3 loop: CASSDARYSDYTF. The sequenced CDR3 bases are TGTGCCAGCAGTGATGCCAGGTACTCC.

This clone was seen only a few times. Gene and germline names: mouse. The read stops 4 residues short of the end of the CDR3; the missing end is completed from the germline J gene. The V gene is TRBV19, the J gene TRBJ2-1; the D gene is possibly TRBD1 (6 bases). Deletions cut 1 base from V and 3 bases from J, with 8 bases between. The CDR3 contains 14 residues. Germline V gene sequence: CDR1 FNHDT, CDR2 SITEND (reference sequence). The CDR3 reads CASSILDSYAEQFF. The DNA read from the CDR3 is TGTGCCAGCAGTATATTGGACAGCTATGCT.

This clone showed up just a few times. Gene names denote mouse genes. The read falls 4 residues short of the CDR3 end, and the missing part is taken from the germline J gene. The J gene is TRBJ1-1, the V gene TRBV1; maybe TRBD1 (5 bases). CDR1 is NSQYPW, CDR2 LRSPGD, per germline (reference sequence). The germline V and J ends were trimmed by 0 bases and 3 bases, with 11 bases remaining between them. The CDR3 contains 15 residues. The CDR3 loop is CTCSADTQGYTEVFF. Incomplete CDR3 DNA: TGCACCTGCAGTGCAGATACCCAGGGCTACACA.

This clone was observed at least ten times. Genes and germline come from the mouse. The CDR3 is cut off 4 residues early in the read; its end comes from the germline J gene. V usage is TRBV19 and J usage is TRBJ1-1; TRBD1 agrees at 7 bases. CDR3 length: 15 residues. The germline gives CDR1 FNHDT, CDR2 SITEND (reference sequence). Trimming removed 6 bases from V and 1 base from J; junction bases left unmatched: 9. The part of the CDR3 DNA that was read is TGTGCCAGCAACCCACAGGGGAGGGGAAACACA. Translating it yields CASNPQGRGNT. The entire CDR3 protein is CASNPQGRGNTEVFF. The full variable domain, rest sourced from reference TRBV19 and TRBJ1-1, is GGIITQTPKFLIGQEGQKLTLKCQQNFNHDTMYWYRQDSGKGLRLIYYSITENDLQKGDLSEGYDASREKKSSFSLTVTSAQKNEMAVFLCASNPQGRGNTEVFFGKGTRLTVV.

This clone has ten or more counts. These gene names are mouse names. The read ends 4 residues shy of where the CDR3 ends; the end is completed using the germline J gene. The sample carries other DNA sequences with the same CDR3. The gene calls are TRBV5 and TRBJ2-5; D might be TRBD1 (5 bases). Per the germline V gene, CDR1 is LGHNA and CDR2 is YNLKQL (reference sequence). Trimming left V 4 bases short and J 0 bases short, with 8 bases between. The CDR3 covers 14 residues. This CDR3 reads CASSPDNNQDTQYF. The sequenced CDR3 bases are TGTGCCAGCAGCCCGGACAATAACCAAGAC.

Concerning this clone: All gene names here are mouse names. The CDR3 end falls 4 residues outside the read, so it is completed with the germline J gene. V gene TRBV19 combines with J gene TRBJ2-2; 7 positions agree with TRBD2. CDR1 is FNHDT, CDR2 SITEND, per germline (reference sequence). Losses at the gene ends were 0 bases for V and 4 bases for J; bases not matched to a gene: 6. The CDR3 loop spans 16 amino acids. CDR3 DNA, as far as it was read: TGTGCCAGCAGTATAGGCCTGGGGGACCCCACCGGG. As protein: CASSIGLGDPTG. The CDR3 reads in full as CASSIGLGDPTGQLYF.

This clone has only a few counts. Gene labels here are mouse ones. The CDR3 extends 4 residues past the end of the read, so its final part is completed from the germline J gene. Additional DNA sequences in this sample encode the identical CDR3. The rearrangement joins TRBV13-2 to TRBJ2-7, with TRBD2 identical over 7 bases. Germline CDR1 and CDR2: NNHNN and SYGAGS (reference sequence). The CDR3 loop spans 14 amino acids. V lost 0 bases and J lost 1; bases outside the gene matches: 1. The covered CDR3 bases are TGTGCCAGCGGTGATGCCTGGGGGTCCTAT. It is translated as CASGDAWGSY. From start to end, the CDR3 is CASGDAWGSYEQYF.

On this clone: Genes and germline are mouse. The read stops 4 residues short of the end of the CDR3; the missing end is completed from the germline J gene. The sample holds other DNA sequences that translate to the same CDR3. The chain links TRBV14 to TRBJ2-2, with D possibly being TRBD1 (6 bases). The germline CDR1 and CDR2 sequences are SGHDT and FRDEAV. The ends were cut back, 4 bases at V and 1 base at J, with 11 bases in the middle. This CDR3 has 15 amino acids. The CDR3 spells CASSPGTQNTGQLYF. The part of the CDR3 DNA that was read is TGTGCCAGCAGTCCCGGGACACAAAACACCGGG. The entire variable domain, with the rest obtained from reference TRBV14 and TRBJ2-2, is as follows: EAGVTQSPRYAVLQEGQAVSFWCDPISGHDTLYWYQQPRDQGPQLLVYFRDEAVIDNSQLPSDRFSAVRPKGTNSTLKIQSAKQGDTATYLCASSPGTQNTGQLYFGEGSKLTVL.

Only a few counts were recorded for this clone. Gene names refer to mouse genes. The read ends 4 residues early relative to the CDR3; the germline J gene fills the gap. This CDR3 is also generated by other DNA sequences in the sample. The chain joins TRBV13-1 to TRBJ2-5; 11 bases match TRBD2. Germline V gene sequence: CDR1 NSHNY, CDR2 SYGAGN. The CDR3 contains 14 residues. CDR3 protein: CASSPGTGGDTQYF. The part of the CDR3 DNA that was read is TGTGCCAGCAGTCCCGGGACTGGGGGAGAC.

This clone has only a few counts. Genes here carry mouse names. The CDR3 end lies 4 residues beyond the end of the read and is filled in from the germline J gene. This sequence joins TRBV13-1 and TRBJ2-3; 10 bases line up with TRBD1. The CDR3 totals 16 residues. With 3 bases clipped from V and 1 base from J, the junction kept 5 bases outside the gene matches. Germline values: CDR1 NSHNY, CDR2 SYGAGN. The CDR3 sequence is CASSGSGTGGAETLYF. The covered CDR3 bases are TGTGCCAGCAGTGGCTCCGGGACAGGGGGTGCAGAA.

Comment on this clone: Gene names refer to mouse genes. The CDR3 is cut off 4 residues early in the read; its end comes from the germline J gene. Within the sample, other DNA sequences also encode this same CDR3. This chain connects TRBV13-2 to TRBJ2-3; a possible D gene is TRBD2 (6 bases). Germline loops: CDR1 NNHNN, CDR2 SYGAGS (reference sequence). This CDR3 is built from 14 residues. V dropped 3 bases and J dropped 0 bases, with 8 bases sitting between them. Incomplete CDR3 DNA: TGTGCCAGCGGTGTCTGGGGTAGTGCAGAA. It specifies CASGVWGSAE. The whole CDR3 protein reads CASGVWGSAETLYF.

Of note for this clone: Gene names and germline match the mouse. The read is 4 residues too short to cover the CDR3 end, so that end is filled in from the germline J gene. The chain recombines TRBV13-1 with TRBJ2-7; possibly TRBD2 for D (6 bases). Trimming took 3 bases from V and 3 from J, leaving 10 bases between them. CDR1 and CDR2 (germline): NSHNY, SYGAGN. CDR3 length: 13 residues. CDR3 in amino acids: CASSGHGGYEQYF. The CDR3 DNA, read in part, is TGTGCCAGCAGTGGTCATGGGGGCTAT.

The table lists this clone with a few counts. The germline and genes are mouse ones. This specimen includes other DNA sequences encoding the same CDR3. CDR3 bases read: TGTGCCAGCCGGGACTGGGGTAGTGCAGAA. As protein: CASRDWGSAE. The complete CDR3 protein is CASRDWGSAETLYF. V and J are TRBV19 and TRBJ2-3, with 10 bases that match TRBD2. From the germline J gene comes the end of the CDR3, since the read stops 4 residues before it. Germline assignment: CDR1 FNHDT and CDR2 SITEND (reference sequence). The V and J ends lost 7 bases and 0 bases, in that order; junction bases with no gene match: 2. The CDR3 extends over 14 amino acids.

Worth noting for this clone: Gene labels here are mouse ones. The CDR3 extends 4 residues past the end of the read, so its final part is completed from the germline J gene. V usage is TRBV31 and J usage is TRBJ2-1; the D gene is possibly TRBD1 (6 bases). The CDR3 has 14 amino acids. Deletions cut 1 base from V and 3 bases from J, with 10 bases between. The germline CDR1 and CDR2 sequences are GKSSPN and SITVG. The CDR3 region is CAWSQQGSYAEQFF. The sequenced CDR3 bases are TGTGCCTGGAGTCAACAGGGTTCCTATGCT. The entire variable domain, with the rest obtained from reference TRBV31 and TRBJ2-1, is as follows: AQTIHQWPVAEIKAVGSPLSLGCTIKGKSSPNLYWYWQATGGTLQQLFYSITVGQVESVVQLNLSASRPKDDQFILSTEKLLLSHSGFYLCAWSQQGSYAEQFFGPGTRLTVL.

Concerning this clone itself: Genes and germline are mouse. Read sequence stops 4 residues before the CDR3 end, and the germline J gene provides the missing end. The rearrangement joins TRBV13-1 to TRBJ2-1; maybe TRBD1 (5 bases). The germline gives CDR1 NSHNY, CDR2 SYGAGN. This CDR3 region has 13 residues. The V and J ends lost 4 bases and 2 bases respectively, with 7 bases between them. The CDR3 loop is CASSSGYYAEQFF. The covered CDR3 bases are TGTGCCAGCAGTTCAGGGTACTATGCT.

This clone has more than one count but fewer than ten. Each gene name is a mouse one. The sequence runs out 4 residues before the end of the CDR3; the remainder is reconstructed from the germline J gene. The sample carries other DNA sequences with the same CDR3. The chain employs TRBV13-1 and TRBJ2-1, with 8 bases lining up with TRBD1. Germline V gene data show CDR1 as NSHNY and CDR2 as SYGAGN. The CDR3 is 14 residues long. With V trimmed by 0 bases and J by 5 bases, 1 base remained unmatched. CDR3: CASSDGTGNAEQFF. Partial CDR3 DNA: TGTGCCAGCAGTGATGGGACAGGGAATGCT.

As concerns this clone: Gene names refer to mouse genes. The sequenced CDR3 bases are TGTGCCAGCAAGCGGGACAGGGGGAAGGACACA. This sequence encodes CASKRDRGKDT. The CDR3 in its entirety is CASKRDRGKDTEVFF. The chain joins TRBV13-1 to TRBJ1-1; 11 positions match TRBD1. The read comes to an end 4 residues before the CDR3 does, leaving the germline J gene to fill in the end. The length of the CDR3 is 15 residues. The germline gives CDR1 NSHNY, CDR2 SYGAGN. V shed 6 bases and J 3 bases; nucleotides not matched to a gene: 7.